Sequencing of this T cell receptor beta chain was carried out in a study of T cells expressing NK-cell markers. Findings and caveats of the study: NKG2C+ dominant clonotypes from 5 to 7 donors made up about 1.0-8% of CD8+ T cells.

One entry per CDR3 protein, without DNA, is what TCRdb gives after re-calling the 5' RACE reads. This sample's table has some 440,000 distinct CDR3 sequences. With respect to this clonotype: Its antigen remains unidentified.

From germline, CDR1 is SEHNR and CDR2 FQNEAQ (reference sequence). CDR3 length equals 15 residues. This clonotype was sampled from a woman aged 45-65 years in good health. The sample comprised blood T cells: a sorted CD56 or NKG2C T cell subset, CD4+ or CD8+ T cells, or bulk PBMC T cells (not recorded which). This chain uses TRBV7-9 with TRBJ2-1; with no DNA, the TCRdb D assignment of TRBD1 cannot be verified. CDR3 residues: CASSLGGKTGVEQFF.